This TCR beta chain is drawn from a study of blood T cell repertoires in COVID-19. Background on the study: Sources were T cells, B-cell-depleted T cells, or PBMCs; the material itself was cDNA or gDNA.

Clones were read by immunoSEQ multiplex PCR, and TCRdb kept only the in-frame ones, dropping some. The sample has 150,000 to 200,000 clones; over 80% are singletons. Germline-derived CDR1 and CDR2 are SGHVS and FNYEAQ. The CDR3 spans 13 residues. Trimming shortened V by 8 bases and J by 6 bases, and 13 bases separated the two germline ends. Sequencing was carried out using peripheral blood. This clonotype was obtained from a woman aged 45 to 65 with acute or convalescent COVID-19. The chain joins TRBV7-6 to TRBJ2-2; possibly TRBD2 for D (5 bases). The CDR3 here is CASGLKVAGELFF. CDR3 nucleotide sequence: TGTGCCAGCGGACTCAAGGTAGCCGGGGAGCTGTTTTTT.